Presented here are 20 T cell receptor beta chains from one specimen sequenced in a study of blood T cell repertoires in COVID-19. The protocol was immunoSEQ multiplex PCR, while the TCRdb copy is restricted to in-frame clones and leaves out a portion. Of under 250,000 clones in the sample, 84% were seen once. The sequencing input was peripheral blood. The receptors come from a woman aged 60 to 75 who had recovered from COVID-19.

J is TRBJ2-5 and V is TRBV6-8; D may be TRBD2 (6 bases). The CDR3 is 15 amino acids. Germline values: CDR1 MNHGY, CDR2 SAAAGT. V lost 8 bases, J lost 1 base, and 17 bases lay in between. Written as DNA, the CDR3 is TGTGCCAGCTTATTGCGGGGATCGAGCCAAGAGACCCAGTACTTC. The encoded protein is CASLLRGSSQETQYF.

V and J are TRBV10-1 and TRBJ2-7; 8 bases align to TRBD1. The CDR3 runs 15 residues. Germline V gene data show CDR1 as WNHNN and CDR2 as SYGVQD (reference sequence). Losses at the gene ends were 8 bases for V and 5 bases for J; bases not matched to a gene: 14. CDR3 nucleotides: TGCGCCAGCGGCCCCCGGACAGGGCCGTGGAACGAGCAGTACTTC. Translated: CASGPRTGPWNEQYF.

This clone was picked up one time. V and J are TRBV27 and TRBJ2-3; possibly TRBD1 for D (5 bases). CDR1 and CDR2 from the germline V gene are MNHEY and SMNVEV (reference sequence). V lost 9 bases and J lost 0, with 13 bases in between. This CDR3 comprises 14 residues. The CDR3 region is CASSTGVSTDTQYF. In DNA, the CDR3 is TGTGCCAGTTCCACAGGCGTTAGCACAGATACGCAGTATTTT.

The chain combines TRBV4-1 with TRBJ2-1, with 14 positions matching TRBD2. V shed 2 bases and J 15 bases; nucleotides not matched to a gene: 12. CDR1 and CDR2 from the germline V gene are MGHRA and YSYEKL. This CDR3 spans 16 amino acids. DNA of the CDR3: TGCGCCAGCAGCCAACAGACTAGCGGGGGGGCGCTTGGTCCGTTCTTC. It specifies CASSQQTSGGALGPFF.

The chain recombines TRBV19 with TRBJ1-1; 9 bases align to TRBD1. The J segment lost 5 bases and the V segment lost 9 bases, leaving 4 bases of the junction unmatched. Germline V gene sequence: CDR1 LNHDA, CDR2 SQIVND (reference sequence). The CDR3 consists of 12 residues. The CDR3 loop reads CASRTGVTEAFF. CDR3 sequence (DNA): TGTGCCAGCCGGACAGGGGTTACTGAAGCTTTCTTT. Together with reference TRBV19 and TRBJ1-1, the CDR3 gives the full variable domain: DGGITQSPKYLFRKEGQNVTLSCEQNLNHDAMYWYRQDPGQGLRLIYYSQIVNDFQKGDIAEGYSVSREKKESFPLTVTSAQKNPTAFYLCASRTGVTEAFFGQGTRLTVV.

The CDR3 here is CASSVDPGNEQYF. The CDR3 nucleotides read TGTGCCAGCAGCGTAGACCCGGGAAACGAGCAGTACTTC. The V call is TRBV9, the J call TRBJ2-7; tentative D call: TRBD2 (5 bases). The CDR3 has 13 amino acids. Per germline, CDR1 SGDLS and CDR2 YYNGEE. V was cut by 0 bases and J by 5 bases, with 9 bases left in between.

The CDR3 sequence is CASSLRRGPGYNEQFF. The CDR3 coding sequence is TGTGCCAGCAGCTTAAGGCGGGGTCCGGGTTACAATGAGCAGTTCTTC. The chain combines TRBV7-3 with TRBJ2-1; maybe TRBD2 (6 bases). V was pared by 1 base and J by 4 bases, with 14 bases between. CDR3 size: 16 residues. Looked up from germline, CDR1 is SGHTA and CDR2 is FQGTGA. The variable domain in full, with the rest retrieved from reference TRBV7-3 and TRBJ2-1, is GAGVSQTPSNKVTEKGKYVELRCDPISGHTALYWYRQSLGQGPEFLIYFQGTGAADDSGLPNDRFFAVRPEGSVSTLKIQRTERGDSAVYLCASSLRRGPGYNEQFFGPGTRLTVL.

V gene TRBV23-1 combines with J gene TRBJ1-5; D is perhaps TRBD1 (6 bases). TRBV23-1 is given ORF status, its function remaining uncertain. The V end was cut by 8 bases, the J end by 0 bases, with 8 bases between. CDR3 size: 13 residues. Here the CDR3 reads CASGQLSNQPQHF. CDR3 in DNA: TGCGCCAGCGGACAGCTTAGCAATCAGCCCCAGCATTTT.

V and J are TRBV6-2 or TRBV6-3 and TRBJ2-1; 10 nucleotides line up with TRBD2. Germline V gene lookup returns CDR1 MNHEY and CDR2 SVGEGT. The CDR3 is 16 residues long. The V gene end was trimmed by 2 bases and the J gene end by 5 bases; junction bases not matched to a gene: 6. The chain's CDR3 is CASSYTSGGVNNEQFF. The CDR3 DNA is TGTGCCAGCAGTTACACGAGCGGGGGGGTAAACAATGAGCAGTTCTTC.

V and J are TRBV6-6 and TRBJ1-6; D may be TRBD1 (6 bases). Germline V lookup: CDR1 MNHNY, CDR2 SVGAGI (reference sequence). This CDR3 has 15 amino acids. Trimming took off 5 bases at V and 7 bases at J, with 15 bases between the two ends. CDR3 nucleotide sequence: TGTGCCAGCAGTACGGGGACAATCGGGAATTCACCCCTCCACTTT. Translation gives CASSTGTIGNSPLHF.

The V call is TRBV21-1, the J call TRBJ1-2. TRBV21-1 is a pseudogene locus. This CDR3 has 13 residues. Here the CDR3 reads CASSNSGRGGYTF. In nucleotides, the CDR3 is TGTGCCAGCAGCAATTCGGGGAGAGGGGGCTACACCTTC.

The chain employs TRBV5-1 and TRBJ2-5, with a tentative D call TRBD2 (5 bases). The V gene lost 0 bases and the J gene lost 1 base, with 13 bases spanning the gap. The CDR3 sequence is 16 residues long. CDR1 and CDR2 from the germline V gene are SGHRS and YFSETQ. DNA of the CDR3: TGCGCCAGCAGCTTGGCCGGGGTGGCGGTCCAAGAGACCCAGTACTTC. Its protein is CASSLAGVAVQETQYF. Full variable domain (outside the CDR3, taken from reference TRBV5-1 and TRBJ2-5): KAGVTQTPRYLIKTRGQQVTLSCSPISGHRSVSWYQQTPGQGLQFLFEYFSETQRNKGNFPGRFSGRQFSNSRSEMNVSTLELGDSALYLCASSLAGVAVQETQYFGPGTRLLVL.

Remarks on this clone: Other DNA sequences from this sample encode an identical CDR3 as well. CDR3 loop: CASSDPGLGTDTQYF. Written as DNA, the CDR3 is TGTGCCAGTAGCGATCCGGGACTAGGTACAGATACGCAGTATTTT. The chain uses TRBV19 and TRBJ2-3; 8 nucleotides match TRBD2. Per the germline V gene, CDR1 is LNHDA and CDR2 is SQIVND (reference sequence). This CDR3 is built from 15 residues. V lost 6 bases to trimming and J lost 3 bases; unmatched junction nucleotides: 8. Full variable domain (rest looked up from reference TRBV19 and TRBJ2-3): DGGITQSPKYLFRKEGQNVTLSCEQNLNHDAMYWYRQDPGQGLRLIYYSQIVNDFQKGDIAEGYSVSREKKESFPLTVTSAQKNPTAFYLCASSDPGLGTDTQYFGPGTRLTVL.

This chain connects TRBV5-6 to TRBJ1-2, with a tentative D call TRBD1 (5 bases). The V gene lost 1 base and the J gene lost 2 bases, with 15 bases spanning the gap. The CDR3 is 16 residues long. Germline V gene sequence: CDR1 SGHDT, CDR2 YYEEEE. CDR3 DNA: TGTGCCAGCAGCTTGTTCGAAATCACAGGAAACTATGGCTACACCTTC. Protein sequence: CASSLFEITGNYGYTF.

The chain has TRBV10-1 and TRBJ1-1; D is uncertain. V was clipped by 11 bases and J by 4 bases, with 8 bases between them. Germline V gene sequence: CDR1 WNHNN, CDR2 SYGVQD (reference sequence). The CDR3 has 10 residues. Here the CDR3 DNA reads TGCGCCCCCATCCCCACTGAAGCTTTCTTT. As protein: CAPIPTEAFF.

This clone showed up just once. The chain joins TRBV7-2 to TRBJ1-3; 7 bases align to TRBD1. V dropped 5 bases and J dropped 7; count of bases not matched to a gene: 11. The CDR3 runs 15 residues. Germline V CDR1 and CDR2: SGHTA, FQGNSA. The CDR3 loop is CASSTMTGMSNTIYF. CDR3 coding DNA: TGTGCCAGCAGCACAATGACAGGGATGAGTAACACCATATATTTT. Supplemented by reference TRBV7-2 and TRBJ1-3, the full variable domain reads GAGVSQSPSNKVTEKGKDVELRCDPISGHTALYWYRQSLGQGLEFLIYFQGNSAPDKSGLPSDRFSAERTGGSVSTLTIQRTQQEDSAVYLCASSTMTGMSNTIYFGEGSWLTVV.

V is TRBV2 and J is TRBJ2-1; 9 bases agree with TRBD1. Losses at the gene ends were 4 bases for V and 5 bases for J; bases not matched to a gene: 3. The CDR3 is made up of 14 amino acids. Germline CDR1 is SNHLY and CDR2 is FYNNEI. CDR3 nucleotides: TGTGCCAGCAGTGTACAGGGGGCCAACAATGAGCAGTTCTTC. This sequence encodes CASSVQGANNEQFF.

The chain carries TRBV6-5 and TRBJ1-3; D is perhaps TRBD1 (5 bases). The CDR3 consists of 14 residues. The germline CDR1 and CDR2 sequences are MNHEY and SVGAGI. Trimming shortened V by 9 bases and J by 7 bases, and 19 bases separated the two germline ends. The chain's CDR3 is CASSQGSVGNTIYF. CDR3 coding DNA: TGTGCCAGTTCTCAGGGTTCAGTTGGCAACACCATATATTTT.

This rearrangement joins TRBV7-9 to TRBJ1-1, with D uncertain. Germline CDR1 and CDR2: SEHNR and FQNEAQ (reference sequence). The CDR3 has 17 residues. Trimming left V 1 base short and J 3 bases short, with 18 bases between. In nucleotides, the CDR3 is TGTGCCAGCAGCTTAGAATACGCTCGGGGAAGCGACACTGAAGCTTTCTTT. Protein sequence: CASSLEYARGSDTEAFF.

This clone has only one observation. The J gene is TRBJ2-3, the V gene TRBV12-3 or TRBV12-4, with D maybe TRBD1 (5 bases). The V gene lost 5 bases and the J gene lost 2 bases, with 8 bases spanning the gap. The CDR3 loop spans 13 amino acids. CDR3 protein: CASSPDNTDTQYF. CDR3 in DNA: TGTGCCAGCAGTCCGGACAACACAGATACGCAGTATTTT.